This T cell receptor (beta chain) was obtained from a study of neurological immune-mediated disorders. General observations from the study: Private repertoires in all groups were suggested by the finding that expanded clones across subjects shared no CDR3 amino acid sequences. The level of TCR clonal expansion was highest in patients with HTLV-1-associated myelopathy and lowest in multiple sclerosis, where it fell below the level seen in healthy controls. Association with the multiple sclerosis repertoire cluster was not found for any clinical or MRI feature.

This clonotype was detected many times. The antigen is undetermined. 5'RACE with 10-nucleotide random UMIs produced the cDNA. In TCRdb, the 5' RACE reads were re-called with MiXCR into one record per CDR3 protein. In the table there are roughly 70,000 distinct CDR3 sequences, 3.9% of which are singletons. V was clipped by 4 bases and J by 7 bases, with 16 bases between them. The length of the CDR3 is 14 residues. This receptor was obtained from a man under 40 with multiple sclerosis. Specimen: PBMCs. V and J are TRBV12-3 or TRBV12-4 and TRBJ1-2; D gene unclear. CDR3 nucleotide sequence: TGTGCCAGCAGTTCCCGGAGTTGGCTGGGTGGCTACACCTTC. This codes for CASSSRSWLGGYTF.